Presented here are 2 T cell receptor beta chains from one specimen sequenced in a study of blood T cell repertoires in COVID-19. Repertoires were generated with immunoSEQ multiplex PCR, while TCRdb's copy carries only in-frame clones and drops some. This sample has 250,000 to 300,000 clones, with approximately 85% found just once. Sequencing used PBMCs or T cells enriched from blood (not recorded which). These receptor sequences come from a young woman who had recovered from COVID-19.

The J gene is TRBJ1-4, the V gene TRBV4-3, with D possibly being TRBD1 (6 bases). The germline gives CDR1 LGHNA, CDR2 YSLEER. V lost 1 base, J lost 5 bases, and 14 bases lay in between. The CDR3 contains 16 residues. In DNA, the CDR3 is TGCGCCAGCAGCCAAGGACCGGGACAAACAAATGAAAAACTGTTTTTT. Translated, it gives CASSQGPGQTNEKLFF.

The rearrangement uses TRBV5-5 and TRBJ2-7, with a possible D match to TRBD1 (6 bases). Trimming shortened V by 4 bases and J by 2 bases, and 10 bases separated the two germline ends. Germline loops: CDR1 SGHKS, CDR2 YYEKEE (reference sequence). This CDR3 comprises 13 residues. The CDR3 is CASSLHRAYEQYF. The CDR3 DNA follows: TGTGCCAGCAGCCTTCACAGGGCCTACGAGCAGTACTTC.